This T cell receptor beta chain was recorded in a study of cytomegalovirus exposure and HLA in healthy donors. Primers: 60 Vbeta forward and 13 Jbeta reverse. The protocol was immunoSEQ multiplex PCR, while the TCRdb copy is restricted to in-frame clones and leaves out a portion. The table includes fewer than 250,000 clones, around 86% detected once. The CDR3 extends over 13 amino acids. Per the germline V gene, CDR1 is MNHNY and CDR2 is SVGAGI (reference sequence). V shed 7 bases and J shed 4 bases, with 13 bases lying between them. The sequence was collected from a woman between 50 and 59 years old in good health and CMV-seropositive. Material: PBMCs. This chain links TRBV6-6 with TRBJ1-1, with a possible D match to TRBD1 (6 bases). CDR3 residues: CASTQGYSTEAFF. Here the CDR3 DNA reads TGTGCCAGCACCCAGGGGTACAGCACTGAAGCTTTCTTT.